This is a list of T cell receptor beta chains from one sample in a study of vaccination effects on CD4 cells after COVID-19. Only in-frame clones appear in the TCRdb table, and some are missing; sequencing was by immunoSEQ multiplex PCR. The table lists 70,000 or so clones, 73% of them singletons. These receptors have no known antigen. The material was CD4+ T cells from PBMCs cultured without peptide, obtained after COVID-19 vaccination. All receptors derive from a human donor who received a COVID-19 vaccine. The CDR3 runs from the conserved cysteine through the conserved F or W. A D gene is named only where the DNA matches it firmly. Clone size appears in some rows only: once, few, many, or a class for an expanded clone.

TRBD2	TRBJ2-5	.	TRBV19	TGTGCCAGTAGTAGTAGCGGGGGGGCCCGGATAGAGACCCAGTACTTC	CASSSSGGARIETQYF
.	TRBJ1-2	.	TRBV9	TGTGCCAGCAGCGTAGAACAGTACGCTAACTATGGCTACACCTTC	CASSVEQYANYGYTF
.	TRBJ1-3	.	TRBV2	TGTGCCAGCAGCCCCCGCGGGACCTCTGGAAACACCATATATTTT	CASSPRGTSGNTIYF
.	TRBJ2-2	.	TRBV10-2	TGCGCCAGCAGCGGGCTGAACACCGGGGAGCTGTTTTTT	CASSGLNTGELFF
.	TRBJ1-5	.	TRBV7-2	TGTGCCAGCAGCCCGTACAGAGGCGATCAGCCCCAGCATTTT	CASSPYRGDQPQHF
.	TRBJ1-2	.	TRBV2	TGTGCCAGCAAGGGAAATAACTATGGCTACACCTTC	CASKGNNYGYTF
TRBD2	TRBJ2-2	few	TRBV27	TGTGCCAGCAGACGGGGGGGCACCGGGGAGCTGTTTTTT	CASRRGGTGELFF
TRBD1	TRBJ1-6	.	TRBV3-1/TRBV3-2	TGTGCCAGCAGCCAATTGGGACAGGGTAATTCACCCCTCCACTTT	CASSQLGQGNSPLHF
TRBD1	TRBJ1-2	.	TRBV28	TGTGCCAGCACTCTCGGGACAGGGGGCTATGGCTACACCTTC	CASTLGTGGYGYTF
.	TRBJ1-6	.	TRBV19	TGTGCCAGTAGTGGGACGGAGAATTCACCCCTCCACTTT	CASSGTENSPLHF
.	TRBJ2-1	.	TRBV5-6	TGTGCCAGCAGCTTGGCCCGATCCCGCGCTGAGCAGTTCTTC	CASSLARSRAEQFF
.	TRBJ1-3	.	TRBV6-6	TGTGCCAGCAGTTACATGGGGGATTTCTCTGGAAACACCATATATTTT	CASSYMGDFSGNTIYF
.	TRBJ1-2	.	TRBV24-1	TGTGCCACCAGTGATTTGCTGGGTAGGGACTATGGCTACACCTTC	CATSDLLGRDYGYTF
TRBD2	TRBJ2-1	.	TRBV4-2	TGTGCCAGCGGCGGGGGGGGCGCCTACAATGAGCAGTTCTTC	CASGGGGAYNEQFF
.	TRBJ1-3	.	TRBV20-1	TGCAGTGCTAAAAGTGGGAGCTCCATATATTTT	CSAKSGSSIYF
.	TRBJ2-3	.	TRBV11-1	TGTGCCAGCAGCTTAGTTGGAGGCACAGATACGCAGTATTTT	CASSLVGGTDTQYF
TRBD1	TRBJ1-5	few	TRBV4-1	TGCGCCAGCAGCCTCAGGGACAGCCTGAGCAATCAGCCCCAGCATTTT	CASSLRDSLSNQPQHF
.	TRBJ2-5	.	TRBV18	TGTGCCAGCTCACCATCCCTAGGGGAGACCCAGTACTTC	CASSPSLGETQYF
.	TRBJ2-1	once	TRBV18	TGTGCCAGCTCACCCCAGGGCCCTGAGCAGTTCTTC	CASSPQGPEQFF
TRBD2	TRBJ2-1	few	TRBV2	TGTGCCAGCAGACTAGCGGGGGGCTCCTACAATGAGCAGTTCTTC	CASRLAGGSYNEQFF